These 18 T cell receptor beta chains originate from one sample sequenced in a study of blood T cells in healthy people across ages. Then a second PCR, running about 6 to 12 cycles, was carried out with a sample-barcoded 5' primer and a J-beta primer mix. TCRdb processed the 5' RACE reads anew with MiXCR; each CDR3 protein has one entry. The table lists some 890,000 distinct CDR3 sequences, roughly 29% of them singletons. These data were also filed under a second study, of T cells of mothers and their children.

The material sequenced was blood. The receptors derive from a middle-aged woman in good health.

V usage is TRBV5-1 and J usage is TRBJ1-2; D perhaps matches TRBD1 (5 bases). Germline assignment: CDR1 SGHRS and CDR2 YFSETQ. The CDR3 is 14 residues long. Trimming cost V 4 bases and J 4 bases, with 14 bases left between them. CDR3 nucleotide sequence: TGCGCCAGCAGCCGGCCGACAGAGACCTATGGCTACACCTTC. It is translated as CASSRPTETYGYTF. Full variable domain (outside the CDR3, taken from reference TRBV5-1 and TRBJ1-2): KAGVTQTPRYLIKTRGQQVTLSCSPISGHRSVSWYQQTPGQGLQFLFEYFSETQRNKGNFPGRFSGRQFSNSRSEMNVSTLELGDSALYLCASSRPTETYGYTFGSGTRLTVV.

This clonotype was seen a few times. The J gene is TRBJ2-3, the V gene TRBV3-1; no reliable D call. The V and J ends lost 4 bases and 0 bases respectively, with 11 bases between them. The CDR3 has 15 amino acids. The germline gives CDR1 LGHDT, CDR2 YNNKEL (reference sequence). CDR3 sequence reads: CASSRSGRSTDTQYF. The DNA for the CDR3 is TGTGCCAGCAGCCGGTCTGGGCGGAGCACAGATACGCAGTATTTT.

The chain combines TRBV7-9 with TRBJ2-1, with D hard to call. Per germline, CDR1 SEHNR and CDR2 FQNEAQ (reference sequence). V lost 4 bases and J lost 6, with 7 bases in between. The CDR3 runs 12 residues. The CDR3 nucleotides read TGTGCCAGCAGCTCCGAGCGCAATGAGCAGTTCTTC. Translated: CASSSERNEQFF.

Notes on this clonotype: Possible read error: a much larger clone is one base away. This chain uses TRBV28 with TRBJ2-7, with D unresolved. Germline CDR1 is MDHEN and CDR2 is SYDVKM. The CDR3 is 16 amino acids. As DNA, the CDR3 is TGTGCCAGCAGATACCAAGGACGGAGTTTGACCTACGAGCAGGACTTC. Amino acid sequence: CASRYQGRSLTYEQDF.

The chain employs TRBV7-9 and TRBJ2-7; possibly TRBD1 or TRBD2 for D (5 bases each). The CDR3 loop spans 14 amino acids. In germline, CDR1 is SEHNR, CDR2 FQNEAQ (reference sequence). Trimming shortened V by 10 bases and J by 0 bases, and 16 bases separated the two germline ends. The CDR3 protein is CANSWDLSSYEQYF. The CDR3 nucleotides read TGTGCCAACAGTTGGGACCTCAGCTCCTACGAGCAGTACTTC.

The J gene is TRBJ2-1, the V gene TRBV20-1; D unclear. CDR3 length: 15 amino acids. Germline V gene sequence: CDR1 DFQATT, CDR2 SNEGSKA (reference sequence). V lost 0 bases, J lost 9 bases, and 18 bases lay in between. In DNA, the CDR3 is TGCAGTGCTAGAGATCTGAGAGTAGTTTCGGGTGAGCAGTTCTTC. Protein: CSARDLRVVSGEQFF.

This clonotype was observed many times. The V and J genes are TRBV7-2 and TRBJ2-2; 8 nucleotides match TRBD2. With V trimmed by 2 bases and J by 3 bases, 2 bases remained unmatched. CDR3 length equals 15 residues. Germline values: CDR1 SGHTA, CDR2 FQGNSA. For the CDR3, the DNA is TGTGCCAGCAGCTTAAGCGGGGGATACACCGGGGAGCTGTTTTTT. Protein sequence: CASSLSGGYTGELFF.

This clonotype was recorded many times. V usage is TRBV4-1 and J usage is TRBJ1-1; D is ambiguous. Germline V gives CDR1 MGHRA, CDR2 YSYEKL. This CDR3 spans 12 amino acids. Between the trimmed V and J ends, which lost 3 bases and 2 bases, there was a span of 4 bases. Here the CDR3 DNA reads TGCGCCAGCAGCCAGAGTAACACTGAAGCTTTCTTT. This translates into CASSQSNTEAFF.

The chain employs TRBV5-1 and TRBJ2-1; 8 bases map to TRBD1. V was clipped by 4 bases and J by 10 bases; unmatched bases: 13. CDR1 and CDR2 from the germline V gene are SGHRS and YFSETQ. CDR3 length: 15 residues. The CDR3 DNA is TGCGCCAGCAGCCTGACAGGGGTAGGGGCCAAAGAGCAGTTCTTC. Protein product: CASSLTGVGAKEQFF.

Worth noting for this clonotype: This may be a read error, as it is one base from a much larger clone. This sequence joins TRBV4-1 and TRBJ2-3, with D tentatively TRBD1 (6 bases). This CDR3 has 14 residues. Germline CDR1 reads MGHRA; CDR2 reads YSYEKL. DNA for the CDR3: TGCGCCGGCAGTCCGACAGGCGTCACAGATACGCAGTATTTT. Amino acid sequence: CAGSPTGVTDTQYF.

This chain uses TRBV11-2 with TRBJ2-1; D uncertain. The V end lost 2 bases, the J end lost 6 bases, and 14 bases lay between the germline ends. Germline V gene lookup returns CDR1 SGHAT and CDR2 FQNNGV. This CDR3 has 15 residues. DNA for the CDR3: TGTGCCAGCAGCTTAACCCAAGGTTACGGCAATGAGCAGTTCTTC. Translating it yields CASSLTQGYGNEQFF.

V is TRBV6-5 and J is TRBJ1-1, with D perhaps matching TRBD1 (5 bases). The V and J ends lost 6 bases and 0 bases respectively, with 14 bases between them. CDR3 size: 15 residues. Per the germline V gene, CDR1 is MNHEY and CDR2 is SVGAGI. The CDR3 nucleotides are TGTGCCAGCAGCTCATCTAGACAGCTGAACACTGAAGCTTTCTTT. It encodes CASSSSRQLNTEAFF.

The CDR3 coding sequence is TGCACCGGGGGCCACCGTGGCTACAATGAGCAGTTCTTC. This gives the protein CTGGHRGYNEQFF. J is TRBJ2-1 and V is TRBV29-1; D is tentatively TRBD1 or TRBD2 (6 bases each). Germline-derived CDR1 and CDR2 are SQVTM and ANQGSEA. The CDR3 consists of 13 residues.

The J gene is TRBJ2-1, the V gene TRBV5-1; TRBD2 is a possible D gene (5 bases). Germline CDR1 and CDR2: SGHRS and YFSETQ. Trimming stripped 2 bases from V and 4 bases from J, with 13 bases between. The CDR3 has 15 amino acids. The CDR3 region is CASSLRRTGYNEQFF. The CDR3 DNA sequence: TGCGCCAGCAGCTTACGAAGGACGGGGTACAATGAGCAGTTCTTC.

This clonotype occurred many times. V is TRBV6-5 and J is TRBJ2-7, with D tentatively TRBD1 (6 bases). In germline, CDR1 is MNHEY, CDR2 SVGAGI. V was shortened by 0 bases and J by 6 bases, with 9 bases between the two germline ends. The CDR3 spans 13 residues. CDR3 protein: CASSYSGAFEQYF. CDR3 sequence (DNA): TGTGCCAGCAGTTACTCGGGGGCTTTCGAGCAGTACTTC.

This clonotype was seen a single time. The rearrangement uses TRBV12-3 or TRBV12-4 and TRBJ1-4; tentatively, D is TRBD1 (5 bases). CDR3 length: 15 residues. V was clipped by 7 bases and J by 8 bases, with 20 bases between them. CDR3 residues: CASNFVGARGEKLFF. The CDR3 coding sequence is TGTGCCAGCAATTTTGTCGGGGCGCGAGGGGAAAAACTGTTTTTT.

This clonotype was picked up many times. This sequence may be a read error, since a much larger clone differs from it by one base. The gene calls are TRBV20-1 and TRBJ2-5; D might be TRBD2 (6 bases). Germline CDR1 DFQATT, CDR2 SNEGSKA (reference sequence). Deletions cut 0 bases from V and 11 bases from J, with 22 bases between. The CDR3 totals 15 residues. This CDR3 reads CSARDPGDLYNEQYF. As DNA, the CDR3 is TGCAGTGCTAGAGACCCCGGGGACTTGTACAATGAGCAGTACTTC.

The table lists this clonotype with many counts. The chain has TRBV6-5 and TRBJ2-5; D is uncertain. The CDR3 runs to 12 residues. V lost 5 bases and J 10 bases, leaving 14 bases between the germline ends. Germline-derived CDR1 and CDR2 are MNHEY and SVGAGI. The DNA for the CDR3 is TGTGCCAGCAGTCGCACGTCTTCGGTCCAGTACTTC. Translation: CASSRTSSVQYF.